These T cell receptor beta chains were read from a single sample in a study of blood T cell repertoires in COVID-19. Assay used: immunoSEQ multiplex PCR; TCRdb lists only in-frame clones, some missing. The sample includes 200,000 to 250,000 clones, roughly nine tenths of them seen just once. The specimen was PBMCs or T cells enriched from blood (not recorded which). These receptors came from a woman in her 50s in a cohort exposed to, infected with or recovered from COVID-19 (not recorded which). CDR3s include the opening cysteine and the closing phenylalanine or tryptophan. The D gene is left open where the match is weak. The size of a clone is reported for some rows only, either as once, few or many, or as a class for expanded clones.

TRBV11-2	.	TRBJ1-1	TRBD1	TGTGCCAGCAGCTTAGCCGGGACAGCCGAAGCTTTCTTT	CASSLAGTAEAFF
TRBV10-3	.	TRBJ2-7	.	TGTGCCATCTCCTTTAGAGGGTCGGTGCAGTACTTC	CAISFRGSVQYF
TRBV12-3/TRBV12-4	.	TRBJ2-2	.	TGTGCCAGCAGGGGGAGAGTTGCCGGGGAGCTGTTTTTT	CASRGRVAGELFF
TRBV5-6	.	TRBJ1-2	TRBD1	TGTGCCAGCAGCCCCTCCGGGACAGTCCTCGGCTACACCTTC	CASSPSGTVLGYTF
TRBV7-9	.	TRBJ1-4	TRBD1	TGTGCCAGCAGCTTAGCACAGGGGGGTGAAAAACTGTTTTTT	CASSLAQGGEKLFF
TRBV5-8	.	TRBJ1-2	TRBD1	TGTGCCAGCAGCTTGTCGACAGGGGACACACACCTTGACTATGGCTACACCTTC	CASSLSTGDTHLDYGYTF
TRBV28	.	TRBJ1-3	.	TGTGCCAGCACGCTCGGCGGGTTTTCTGGAAACACCATATATTTT	CASTLGGFSGNTIYF
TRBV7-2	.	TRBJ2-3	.	TGTGCCAGCAGCTTCGGGTCAGTGAGCACAGATACGCAGTATTTT	CASSFGSVSTDTQYF
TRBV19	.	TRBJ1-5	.	TGTGCCAGTAGCCCCCTGGGAGTTAATCAGCCCCAGCATTTT	CASSPLGVNQPQHF
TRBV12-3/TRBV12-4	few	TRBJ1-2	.	TGTGCCAGCAGCCCCACAGTGAAGTATGGCTACACCTTC	CASSPTVKYGYTF
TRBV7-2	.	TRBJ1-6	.	TGTGCCAGCAGGCCGAGGGGCGGGGGCTCACCCCTCCACTTT	CASRPRGGGSPLHF
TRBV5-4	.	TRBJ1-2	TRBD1	TGTGCCAGCAGCTCCCAGGGGGACAGATCCTATGGCTACACCTTC	CASSSQGDRSYGYTF
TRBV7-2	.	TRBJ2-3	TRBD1	TGTGCCAGCAGCTTTACCGGGACAGGGGCGACAGATACGCAGTATTTT	CASSFTGTGATDTQYF
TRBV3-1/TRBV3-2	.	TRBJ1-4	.	TGTGCCAGCAGCCAAGATCCCGGGAGAAAACTGTTTTTT	CASSQDPGRKLFF
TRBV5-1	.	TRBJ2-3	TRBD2	TGCGCCAGCAGTTGGGCGGGGGGCCCGACAGATACGCAGTATTTT	CASSWAGGPTDTQYF
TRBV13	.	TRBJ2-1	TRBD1	TGTGCCACCCAAGGGGGACAGGGGTATAACAATGAGCAGTTCTTC	CATQGGQGYNNEQFF
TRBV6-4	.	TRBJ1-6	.	TGTGCCAGCAGTGAGGGGCAGGGGTCGAATTCACCCCTCCACTTT	CASSEGQGSNSPLHF
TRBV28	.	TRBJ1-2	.	TGTGCCAGCAGGCTGGGGGGGGCGGGTAACTATGGCTACACCTTC	CASRLGGAGNYGYTF
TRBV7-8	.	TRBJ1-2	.	TGTGCCAGCAGCTTAGACATGTGGCAGGGGTTCTATGGCTACACCTTC	CASSLDMWQGFYGYTF
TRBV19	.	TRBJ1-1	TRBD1	TGTGCCAGCAGGACCGGGACAGTCTACACTGAAGCTTTCTTT	CASRTGTVYTEAFF
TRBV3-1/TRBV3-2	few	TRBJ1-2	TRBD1	TGTGCCAGCAGCCATCAGGACAGGGCCCAGAACTATGGCTACACCTTC	CASSHQDRAQNYGYTF
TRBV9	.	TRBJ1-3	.	TGTGCCAGCAGCGTGGCCCCTCCGAATCAGGGTTACTCTGGAAACACCATATATTTT	CASSVAPPNQGYSGNTIYF
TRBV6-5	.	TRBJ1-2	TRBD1	TGTGCCAGCAGTAAGGGACAGGGGAAGCGCGGCTACACCTTC	CASSKGQGKRGYTF
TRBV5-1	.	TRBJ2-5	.	TGCGCCAGCAGCACTGGCGTGGCTAGCGTCTTTCGGGGGGAGACCCAGTACTTC	CASSTGVASVFRGETQYF
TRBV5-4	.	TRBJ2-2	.	TGTGCCAGCAGCCCGTCGGACAGTGTTAAAACCGGGGAGCTGTTTTTT	CASSPSDSVKTGELFF
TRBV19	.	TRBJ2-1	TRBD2	TGTGCCAGTAGTATAGGTCTAGCGGGGGGCTACAATGAGCAGTTCTTC	CASSIGLAGGYNEQFF
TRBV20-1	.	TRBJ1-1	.	TGCAGTCAGATGCACCGCACTGAAGCTTTCTTT	CSQMHRTEAFF
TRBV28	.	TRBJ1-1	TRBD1	TGTGCCAGCAGGTCCGGGACAGCCAGCACTGAAGCTTTCTTT	CASRSGTASTEAFF
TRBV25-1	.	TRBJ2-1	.	TGTGCCAGCAGTGACCTCGATGCGACCTACAATGAGCAGTTCTTC	CASSDLDATYNEQFF
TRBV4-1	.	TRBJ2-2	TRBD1	TGCGCCAGCAGCCAGGTCCCGGGACAGGGAGGTACCGGGGAGCTGTTTTTT	CASSQVPGQGGTGELFF
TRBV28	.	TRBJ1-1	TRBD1	TGTGCCAGCAGTTACGGGACAGGTTTCGGTGAAGCTTTCTTT	CASSYGTGFGEAFF
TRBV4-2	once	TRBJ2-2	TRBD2	TGTGCCAGCAGCCAAGCCCAGCGGGGGGAGAACACCGGGGAGCTGTTTTTT	CASSQAQRGENTGELFF
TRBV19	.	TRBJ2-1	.	TGTGCCAGTAGTATCGCGGGGTACTCCTACAATGAGCAGTTCTTC	CASSIAGYSYNEQFF
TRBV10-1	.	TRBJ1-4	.	TGCGCCAGCAGTCTCCCCAGACTGAATGAAAAACTGTTTTTT	CASSLPRLNEKLFF
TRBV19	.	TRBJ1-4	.	TGTGCCAGTAGTGTAAGGTTACTGGAGTTTAGTTATAATGAAAAACTGTTTTTT	CASSVRLLEFSYNEKLFF
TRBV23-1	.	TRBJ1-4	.	TGCGCCAGCAGTCAGATCACAGGTGGGGGCGCGGGTGAAAAACTGTTTTTT	CASSQITGGGAGEKLFF
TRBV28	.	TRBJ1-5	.	TGTGCCAGCAGTCCCCCGACCCCAGAGCGGCCCCAGCATTTT	CASSPPTPERPQHF
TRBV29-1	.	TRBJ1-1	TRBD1	TGCAGCGTTGAACGCGGGACAGGGGTTTGGACTGAAGCTTTCTTT	CSVERGTGVWTEAFF
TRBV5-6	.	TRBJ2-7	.	TGTGCCAGCAGCTTGGGCAGTCGCGAGCAGTACTTC	CASSLGSREQYF
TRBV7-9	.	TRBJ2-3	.	TGTGCCAGCAGCTTAGTGGCAGGGTGGGATACGCAGTATTTT	CASSLVAGWDTQYF
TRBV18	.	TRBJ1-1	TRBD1	TGTGCCAGCTCCCAGGACAGGGGGAACACTGAAGCTTTCTTT	CASSQDRGNTEAFF
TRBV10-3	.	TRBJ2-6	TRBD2	TGTGCCATCAGCGCACTAGCGGGGGGGTCTGGGGCCAACGTCCTGACTTTC	CAISALAGGSGANVLTF